The 7 T cell receptor beta chains below come from one sample, sequenced in a study of cytomegalovirus exposure and HLA in healthy donors. Measured with immunoSEQ multiplex PCR; TCRdb has only the in-frame clones, and not every one. The sample holds 60,000 to 90,000 clones; roughly 80% are singletons and the top ten take under 3.5%. Sequenced sample: PBMCs. These receptors all stem from a man younger than 45 in good health and CMV-seronegative.

This chain connects TRBV9 to TRBJ2-1; 9 bases line up with TRBD2. The CDR3 totals 17 residues. CDR1 and CDR2 (germline): SGDLS, YYNGEE. The ends lost 0 bases at V and 4 bases at J; junction bases unmatched: 8. DNA of the CDR3: TGTGCCAGCAGCGTAGGGTCGGCGGGAGGGAGATACAATGAGCAGTTCTTC. This translates into CASSVGSAGGRYNEQFF.

The V gene is TRBV10-3, the J gene TRBJ1-3; D is possibly TRBD1 (6 bases). Trimming removed 0 bases from V and 4 bases from J, with 22 bases in between. CDR1 and CDR2 from the germline V gene are ENHRY and SYGVKD. The CDR3 consists of 19 residues. CDR3 DNA sequence: TGTGCCATCAGTGAGTCTTTTGCAGGGGCGCCAAGGCGAGGAAACACCATATATTTT. Translated: CAISESFAGAPRRGNTIYF.

V is TRBV9 and J is TRBJ2-3, with TRBD2 as a possible D gene (6 bases). Between the trimmed V and J ends, which lost 2 bases and 3 bases, there was a span of 13 bases. This CDR3 spans 15 amino acids. Germline CDR1 reads SGDLS; CDR2 reads YYNGEE. The CDR3 DNA is TGTGCCAGCAGCGTCGGTCTAGCGATAACAGATACGCAGTATTTT. The encoded protein is CASSVGLAITDTQYF.

In its sample, this clone was seen a few times. This chain links TRBV21-1 with TRBJ1-5. TRBV21-1 is annotated as a pseudogene. The CDR3 length is 16 residues. CDR3 in amino acids: CASSKGAGNSNQPQHF. The CDR3 DNA follows: TGTGCCAGCAGCAAAGGGGCGGGTAATAGCAATCAGCCCCAGCATTTT.

This chain uses TRBV18 with TRBJ2-5; 8 bases line up with TRBD1. The CDR3 totals 18 residues. Germline lookup yields CDR1 KGHSH and CDR2 LQKENI. The junction had 14 bases not matched to a gene; V was cut back by 4 bases and J by 1 base. The CDR3 loop reads CASSLTDKGRGLQETQYF. As DNA, the CDR3 is TGTGCCAGCTCACTCACCGATAAGGGCAGGGGGCTCCAAGAGACCCAGTACTTC.

The V and J genes are TRBV19 and TRBJ1-1, with TRBD1 as a possible D gene (6 bases). Deletions cut 0 bases from V and 6 bases from J, with 17 bases between. The CDR3 loop spans 16 amino acids. Germline V gives CDR1 LNHDA, CDR2 SQIVND (reference sequence). CDR3 region: CASSIDPRGARSEAFF. The CDR3 nucleotides are TGTGCCAGTAGTATAGATCCCCGGGGGGCGAGATCTGAAGCTTTCTTT.

The rearrangement uses TRBV6-1 and TRBJ2-7; 7 nucleotides align to TRBD1. The CDR3 is 17 amino acids. Germline CDR1 is MNHNS and CDR2 is SASEGT. J lost 2 bases, V lost 0 bases, and 10 bases had no gene match. For the CDR3, the DNA is TGTGCCAGCAGTGAAGCCCCCGGGGCAGGGGGACCCTACGAGCAGTACGTC. This codes for CASSEAPGAGGPYEQYV.